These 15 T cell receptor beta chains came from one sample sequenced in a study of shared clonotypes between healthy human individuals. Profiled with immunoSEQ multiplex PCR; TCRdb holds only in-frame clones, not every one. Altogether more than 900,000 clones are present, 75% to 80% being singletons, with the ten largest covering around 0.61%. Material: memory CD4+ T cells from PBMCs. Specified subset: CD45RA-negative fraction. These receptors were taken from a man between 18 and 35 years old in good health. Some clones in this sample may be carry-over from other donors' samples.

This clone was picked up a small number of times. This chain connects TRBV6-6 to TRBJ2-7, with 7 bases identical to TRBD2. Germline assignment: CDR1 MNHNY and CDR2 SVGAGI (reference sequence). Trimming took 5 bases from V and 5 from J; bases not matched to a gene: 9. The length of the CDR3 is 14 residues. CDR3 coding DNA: TGTGCCAGCAGTACGGGTGGACTAGGGGACGAGCAGTACTTC. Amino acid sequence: CASSTGGLGDEQYF.

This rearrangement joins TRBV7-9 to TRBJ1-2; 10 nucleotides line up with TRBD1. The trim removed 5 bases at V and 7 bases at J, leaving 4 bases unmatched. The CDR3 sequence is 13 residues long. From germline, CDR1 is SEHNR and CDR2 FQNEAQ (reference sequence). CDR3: CASSDRGLFGYTF. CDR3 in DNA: TGTGCCAGCAGCGACAGGGGGCTTTTTGGCTACACCTTC.

The CDR3 sequence: CSAIVTDTQYF. The CDR3 DNA reads TGCAGTGCTATTGTGACAGATACGCAGTATTTT. J is TRBJ2-3 and V is TRBV20-1; D is unresolved. CDR3 length equals 11 residues. V lost 4 bases to trimming and J lost 3 bases, with 5 bases between them. Germline V gene data show CDR1 as DFQATT and CDR2 as SNEGSKA (reference sequence).

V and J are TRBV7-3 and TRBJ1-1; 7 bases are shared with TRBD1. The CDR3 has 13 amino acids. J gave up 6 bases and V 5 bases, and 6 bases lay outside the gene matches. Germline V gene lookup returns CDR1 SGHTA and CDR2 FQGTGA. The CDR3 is CASSPQGVAEAFF. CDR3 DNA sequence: TGTGCCAGCAGCCCCCAGGGGGTAGCTGAAGCTTTCTTT.

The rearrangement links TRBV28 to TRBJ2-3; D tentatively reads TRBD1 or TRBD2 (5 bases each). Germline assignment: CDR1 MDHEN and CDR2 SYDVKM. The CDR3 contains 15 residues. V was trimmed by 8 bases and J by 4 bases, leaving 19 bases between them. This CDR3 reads CASDLGGRNADTQYF. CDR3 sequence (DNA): TGTGCCAGCGACCTTGGGGGTAGGAACGCAGATACGCAGTATTTT.

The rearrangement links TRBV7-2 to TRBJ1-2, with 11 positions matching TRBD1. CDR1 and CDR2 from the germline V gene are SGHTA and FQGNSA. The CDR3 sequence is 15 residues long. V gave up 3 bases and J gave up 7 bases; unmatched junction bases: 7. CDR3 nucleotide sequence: TGTGCCAGCAGCTTCGGGACAGGGGGTAGGACTGGCTACACCTTC. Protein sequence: CASSFGTGGRTGYTF.

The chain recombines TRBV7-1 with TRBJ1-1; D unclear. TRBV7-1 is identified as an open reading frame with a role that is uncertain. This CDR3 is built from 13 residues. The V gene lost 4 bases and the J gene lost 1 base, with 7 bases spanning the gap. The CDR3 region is CASSFSRNTEAFF. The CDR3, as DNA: TGTGCCAGCAGCTTCTCCAGGAACACTGAAGCTTTCTTT.

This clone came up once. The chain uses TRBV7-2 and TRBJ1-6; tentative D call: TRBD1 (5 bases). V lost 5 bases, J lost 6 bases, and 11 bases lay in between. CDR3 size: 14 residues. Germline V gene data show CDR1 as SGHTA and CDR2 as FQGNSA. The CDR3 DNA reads TGTGCCAGCAGCCTCGGGACTAGTAATTCACCCCTCCACTTT. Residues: CASSLGTSNSPLHF.

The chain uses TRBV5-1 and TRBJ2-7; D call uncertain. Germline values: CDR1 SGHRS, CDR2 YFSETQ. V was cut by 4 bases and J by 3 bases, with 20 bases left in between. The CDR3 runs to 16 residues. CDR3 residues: CASSPTPDPSDYEQYF. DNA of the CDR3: TGCGCCAGCAGCCCGACTCCGGACCCTTCCGACTACGAGCAGTACTTC.

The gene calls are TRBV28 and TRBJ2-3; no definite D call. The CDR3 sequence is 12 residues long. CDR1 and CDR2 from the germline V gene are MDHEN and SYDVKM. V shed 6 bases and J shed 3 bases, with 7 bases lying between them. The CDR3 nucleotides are TGTGCCAGCAGGGAAGTTACAGATACGCAGTATTTT. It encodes CASREVTDTQYF.

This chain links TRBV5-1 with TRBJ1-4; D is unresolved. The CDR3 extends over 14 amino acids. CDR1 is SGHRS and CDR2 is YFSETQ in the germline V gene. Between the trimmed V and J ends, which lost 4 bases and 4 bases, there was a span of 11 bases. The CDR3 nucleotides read TGCGCCAGCAGCCCGGGGTCCTATAATGAAAAACTGTTTTTT. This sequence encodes CASSPGSYNEKLFF.

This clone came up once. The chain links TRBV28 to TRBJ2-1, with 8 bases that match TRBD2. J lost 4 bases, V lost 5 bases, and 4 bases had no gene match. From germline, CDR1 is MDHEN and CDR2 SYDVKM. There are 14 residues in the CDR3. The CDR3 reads CASSPLAGYNEQFF. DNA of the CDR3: TGTGCCAGCAGTCCATTAGCGGGGTACAATGAGCAGTTCTTC.

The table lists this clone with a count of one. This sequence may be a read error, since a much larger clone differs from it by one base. CDR3 region: CAARAGAGTDTQYF. The CDR3, as DNA: TGTGCCGCCAGGGCGGGTGCAGGCACAGATACGCAGTATTTT. The chain carries TRBV6-5 and TRBJ2-3; D is perhaps TRBD1 or TRBD2 (5 bases each). Germline CDR1 and CDR2: MNHEY and SVGAGI. The V gene lost 11 bases and the J gene lost 1 base, with 16 bases spanning the gap. The CDR3 has 14 amino acids.

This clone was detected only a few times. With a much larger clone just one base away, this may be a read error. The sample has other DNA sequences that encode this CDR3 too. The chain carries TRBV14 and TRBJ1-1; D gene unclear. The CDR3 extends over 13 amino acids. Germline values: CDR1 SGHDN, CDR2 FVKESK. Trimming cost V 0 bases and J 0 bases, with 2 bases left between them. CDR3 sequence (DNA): TGTGCCAGCAGCCAAGATCTGAACACTGAAGCTTTCTTT. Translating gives CASSQDLNTEAFF.

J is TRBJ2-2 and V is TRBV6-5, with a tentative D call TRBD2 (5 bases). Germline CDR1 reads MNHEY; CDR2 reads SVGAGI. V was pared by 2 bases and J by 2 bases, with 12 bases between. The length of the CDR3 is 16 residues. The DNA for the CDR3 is TGTGCCAGCAGTTACGATACTAGTGGTAACACCGGGGAGCTGTTTTTT. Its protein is CASSYDTSGNTGELFF.